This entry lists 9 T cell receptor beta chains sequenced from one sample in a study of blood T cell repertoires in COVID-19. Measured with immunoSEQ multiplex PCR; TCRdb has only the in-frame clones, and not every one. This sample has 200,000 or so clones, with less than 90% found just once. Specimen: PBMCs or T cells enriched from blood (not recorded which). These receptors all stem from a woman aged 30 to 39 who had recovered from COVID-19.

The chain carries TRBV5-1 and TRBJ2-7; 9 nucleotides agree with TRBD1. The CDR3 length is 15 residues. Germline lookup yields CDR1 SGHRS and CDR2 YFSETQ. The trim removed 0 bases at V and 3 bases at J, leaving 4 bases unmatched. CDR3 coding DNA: TGCGCCAGCAGCTTGGAAGGACAGGGGTACTACGAGCAGTACTTC. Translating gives CASSLEGQGYYEQYF.

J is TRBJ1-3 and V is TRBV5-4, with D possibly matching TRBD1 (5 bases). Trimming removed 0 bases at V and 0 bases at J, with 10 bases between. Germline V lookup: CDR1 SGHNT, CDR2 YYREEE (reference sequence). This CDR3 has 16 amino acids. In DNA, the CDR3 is TGTGCCAGCAGCTTGGCTACGGGGGTCTCTGGAAACACCATATATTTT. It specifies CASSLATGVSGNTIYF.

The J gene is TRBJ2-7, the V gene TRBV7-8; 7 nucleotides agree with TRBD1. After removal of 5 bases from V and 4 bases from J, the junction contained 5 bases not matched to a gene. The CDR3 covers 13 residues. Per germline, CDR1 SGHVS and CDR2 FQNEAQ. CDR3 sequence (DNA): TGTGCCAGCAGCACGACAGGGCTGTACGAGCAGTACTTC. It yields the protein CASSTTGLYEQYF. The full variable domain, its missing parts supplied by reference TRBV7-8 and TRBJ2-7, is GAGVSQSPRYKVAKRGQDVALRCDPISGHVSLFWYQQALGQGPEFLTYFQNEAQLDKSGLPSDRFFAERPEGSVSTLKIQRTQQEDSAVYLCASSTTGLYEQYFGPGTRLTVT.

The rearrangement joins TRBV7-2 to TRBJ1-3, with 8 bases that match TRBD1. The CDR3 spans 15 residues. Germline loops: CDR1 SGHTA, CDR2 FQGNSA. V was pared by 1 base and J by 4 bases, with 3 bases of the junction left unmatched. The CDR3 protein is CASSLETGAGNTIYF. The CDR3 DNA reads TGTGCCAGCAGCTTAGAGACAGGGGCCGGAAACACCATATATTTT.

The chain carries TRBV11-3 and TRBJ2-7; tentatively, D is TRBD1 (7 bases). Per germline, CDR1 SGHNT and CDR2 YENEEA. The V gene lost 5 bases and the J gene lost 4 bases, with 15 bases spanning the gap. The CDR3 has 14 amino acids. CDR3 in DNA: TGTGCCAGCAGCGCCGCAGGGGGGTTATACGAGCAGTACTTC. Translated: CASSAAGGLYEQYF.

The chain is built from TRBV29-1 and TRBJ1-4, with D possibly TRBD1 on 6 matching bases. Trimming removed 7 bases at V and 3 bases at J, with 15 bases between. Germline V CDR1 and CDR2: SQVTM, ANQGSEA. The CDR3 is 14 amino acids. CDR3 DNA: TGCAGCGCCCATTCAGGGGCGGCTAATGAAAAACTGTTTTTT. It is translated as CSAHSGAANEKLFF.

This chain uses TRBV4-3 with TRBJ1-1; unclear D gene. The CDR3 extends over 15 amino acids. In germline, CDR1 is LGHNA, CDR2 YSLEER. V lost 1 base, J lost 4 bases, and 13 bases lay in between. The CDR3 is CASSQVSSAFTEAFF. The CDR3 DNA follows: TGCGCCAGCAGCCAAGTTAGTTCCGCCTTCACTGAAGCTTTCTTT.

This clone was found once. The CDR3 DNA is TGTGCCAGCAGCCAAGGGAACAAGGACACACATAGCAATCAGCCCCAGCATTTT. It is translated as CASSQGNKDTHSNQPQHF. The V gene is TRBV3-1 (or the pseudogene TRBV3-2), the J gene TRBJ1-5; TRBD1 might be the D (5 bases). This CDR3 is built from 18 residues. The germline V and J ends were trimmed by 1 base and 0 bases, with 16 bases remaining between them. Germline-derived CDR1 and CDR2 are LGHDT and YNNKEL (reference sequence).

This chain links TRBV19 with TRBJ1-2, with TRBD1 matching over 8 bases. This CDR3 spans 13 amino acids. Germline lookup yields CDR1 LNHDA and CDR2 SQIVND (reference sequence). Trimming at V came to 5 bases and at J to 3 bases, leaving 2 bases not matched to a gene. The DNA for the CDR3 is TGTGCCAGTAGTGTGGGACAGGACTATGGCTACACCTTC. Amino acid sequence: CASSVGQDYGYTF.